This T cell receptor (beta chain) was recovered during a study of beta chain features in type 1 diabetes. Study summary: Comparable age, gender and cell yields were observed in patients relative to healthy donors.

The sample holds one count of this clone. A heparinised blood draw that averaged around 100 mL was obtained once from each donor. Once sorted, every population was more than 98% pure. V lost 10 bases and J lost 6, with 19 bases in between. Germline CDR1 LNHNV, CDR2 YYDKDF (reference sequence). CDR3 length equals 13 residues. The authors reverse transcribed all of the isolated RNA, so sequencing captured expressed TCRB transcripts. Generated by immunoSEQ multiplex PCR, the TCRdb table keeps only in-frame clones and is missing some. The table includes 900,000 or so clones, roughly a sixth detected once. This receptor was identified in a woman under 30 in good health. V and J are TRBV15 and TRBJ2-7; TRBD1 is a possible D gene (6 bases). What was sequenced was naive CD4+ T cells from blood. CDR3 loop: CAISGTTTREQYF. The CDR3 DNA sequence: TGTGCCATATCCGGGACAACTACACGCGAGCAGTACTTC.